A single sample gave rise to the 22 T cell receptor beta chains below, sequenced in a study of blood T cell repertoires in COVID-19. Assay: immunoSEQ multiplex PCR; the TCRdb copy retains only in-frame clones and omits some. Among about 370,000 clones, roughly nine tenths were seen once, and the ten largest hold more than 0.8%. The sequencing sample was made of PBMCs or T cells enriched from blood (not recorded which). The origin of the receptors is a man between 18 and 29 years old who had recovered from COVID-19.

The V gene is TRBV27, the J gene TRBJ2-7; maybe TRBD2 (5 bases). This CDR3 comprises 13 residues. CDR1 is MNHEY, CDR2 SMNVEV, per germline (reference sequence). With 5 bases removed from V and 4 bases from J, the gap between germline ends came to 12 bases. DNA for the CDR3: TGTGCCAGCAGTCCGAAAAGACTATACGAGCAGTACTTC. Translated, it gives CASSPKRLYEQYF.

This chain connects TRBV28 to TRBJ1-5; no clear D. Germline CDR1 reads MDHEN; CDR2 reads SYDVKM. The CDR3 consists of 15 residues. Trimming shortened V by 0 bases and J by 0 bases, and 6 bases separated the two germline ends. The CDR3 region has the DNA TGTGCCAGCAGTTTATGGAGAAATAGCAATCAGCCCCAGCATTTT. It specifies CASSLWRNSNQPQHF.

This clone was counted once. The chain joins TRBV27 to TRBJ1-2; 12 bases are a match to TRBD1. This CDR3 is built from 17 residues. V was pared by 5 bases and J by 3 bases, with 10 bases of the junction left unmatched. Germline V gene data show CDR1 as MNHEY and CDR2 as SMNVEV (reference sequence). This chain's CDR3 is CASSLTGTGGAHYGYTF. CDR3 bases: TGTGCCAGCAGTCTCACCGGGACAGGGGGCGCTCACTATGGCTACACCTTC.

Turning to this clone: Different DNA sequences within this sample yield the same CDR3. The V call is TRBV2, the J call TRBJ1-5, with 7 positions matching TRBD1. Per germline, CDR1 SNHLY and CDR2 FYNNEI. V lost 1 base to trimming and J lost 4 bases; unmatched junction nucleotides: 1. This CDR3 is 14 amino acids long. The chain's CDR3 is CASSEGQGNQPQHF. CDR3 DNA: TGTGCCAGCAGTGAAGGACAGGGAAATCAGCCCCAGCATTTT.

V usage is TRBV18 and J usage is TRBJ1-2; D not certain. V was shortened by 2 bases and J by 4 bases, with 5 bases between the two germline ends. Per the germline V gene, CDR1 is KGHSH and CDR2 is LQKENI. The CDR3 has 12 residues. CDR3: CASSPAPYGYTF. The CDR3 coding sequence is TGTGCCAGCTCACCAGCGCCCTATGGCTACACCTTC.

The chain carries TRBV20-1 and TRBJ1-2; 8 bases map to TRBD1. This CDR3 is 11 amino acids long. Looked up from germline, CDR1 is DFQATT and CDR2 is SNEGSKA (reference sequence). This CDR3 is CSIGQGSGYTF. CDR3 in DNA: TGCAGCATAGGACAGGGCAGTGGCTACACCTTC.

In its sample, this clone was seen a few times. The J gene is TRBJ1-1, the V gene TRBV30; D possibly corresponds to TRBD1 (6 bases). Germline CDR1 GTSNPN, CDR2 SVGIG (reference sequence). Trimming took off 1 base at V and 8 bases at J, with 23 bases between the two ends. This CDR3 is built from 16 residues. The DNA of the CDR3 is TGTGCCTGGAGTGCCCCACAGGGATGGGGGATCGCCGAAGCTTTCTTT. Its translation: CAWSAPQGWGIAEAFF.

This chain links TRBV19 with TRBJ1-5; tentative D call: TRBD1 (5 bases). Germline assignment: CDR1 LNHDA and CDR2 SQIVND (reference sequence). V was cut by 3 bases and J by 4 bases, with 10 bases left in between. The CDR3 is made up of 14 amino acids. CDR3 DNA: TGTGCCAGTAGTATTCAGGGAACAAATCAGCCCCAGCATTTT. Its protein product is CASSIQGTNQPQHF.

The rearrangement joins TRBV6-5 to TRBJ2-7; D unclear. Trimming pared 11 bases from V and 2 bases from J, leaving 13 bases between. Germline V gene lookup returns CDR1 MNHEY and CDR2 SVGAGI. This CDR3 is 12 amino acids long. The CDR3 sequence is CAAIDGAYEQYF. The CDR3 DNA reads TGTGCCGCGATCGACGGAGCCTACGAGCAGTACTTC.

The rearrangement joins TRBV2 to TRBJ2-5; a possible D gene is TRBD2 (7 bases). The CDR3 consists of 15 residues. The ends were cut back, 5 bases at V and 5 bases at J, with 18 bases in the middle. Germline lookup yields CDR1 SNHLY and CDR2 FYNNEI. The CDR3 loop reads CASSKLTGGTETQYF. The CDR3 bases are TGTGCCAGCAGTAAATTAACGGGGGGCACTGAGACCCAGTACTTC.

The chain combines TRBV7-9 with TRBJ1-4; tentative D call: TRBD1 (6 bases). Germline-derived CDR1 and CDR2 are SEHNR and FQNEAQ (reference sequence). Between the trimmed V and J ends, which lost 4 bases and 1 base, there was a span of 16 bases. The CDR3 has 17 amino acids. The CDR3 sequence: CASSSGESFLTNEKLFF. CDR3 nucleotide sequence: TGTGCCAGCAGCTCAGGGGAGAGTTTTCTAACTAATGAAAAACTGTTTTTT. Together with reference TRBV7-9 and TRBJ1-4, the CDR3 gives the full variable domain: DTGVSQNPRHKITKRGQNVTFRCDPISEHNRLYWYRQTLGQGPEFLTYFQNEAQLEKSRLLSDRFSAERPKGSFSTLEIQRTEQGDSAMYLCASSSGESFLTNEKLFFGSGTQLSVL.

The V and J genes are TRBV27 and TRBJ2-7; D might be TRBD2 (6 bases). Germline CDR1 reads MNHEY; CDR2 reads SMNVEV (reference sequence). V lost 4 bases, J lost 11 bases, and 12 bases lay in between. CDR3 length equals 11 residues. CDR3 amino acids: CASSWRGRKYF. CDR3 nucleotide sequence: TGTGCCAGCAGTTGGAGGGGACGGAAGTACTTC.

CDR3 loop: CASGVRVGQPQHF. Here the CDR3 DNA reads TGTGCCAGTGGTGTGAGGGTCGGTCAGCCCCAGCATTTT. V is TRBV19 and J is TRBJ1-5; D ambiguous. This CDR3 has 13 residues. The germline V gene has CDR1 LNHDA and CDR2 SQIVND (reference sequence). V was clipped by 8 bases and J by 6 bases, with 14 bases between them.

The chain joins TRBV5-6 to TRBJ2-1; D unresolved. The CDR3 contains 15 residues. Trimming removed 3 bases at V and 5 bases at J, with 15 bases between. Germline V gene lookup returns CDR1 SGHDT and CDR2 YYEEEE. CDR3 region: CASSSDLLVNNEQFF. DNA of the CDR3: TGTGCCAGCAGCTCCGACTTACTGGTAAACAATGAGCAGTTCTTC.

The chain combines TRBV9 with TRBJ2-3; D may be TRBD2 (5 bases). Germline CDR1 is SGDLS and CDR2 is YYNGEE. CDR3 size: 13 residues. Between the trimmed V and J ends, which lost 2 bases and 4 bases, there was a span of 8 bases. In nucleotides, the CDR3 is TGTGCCAGCAGCGTGACTACCTCAGATACGCAGTATTTT. Protein product: CASSVTTSDTQYF.

Details on this clone: Other DNA sequences in this sample translate to the same CDR3. This chain joins TRBV28 and TRBJ1-1; D unresolved. This CDR3 region has 15 residues. V was trimmed by 5 bases and J by 0 bases, leaving 13 bases between them. From germline, CDR1 is MDHEN and CDR2 SYDVKM. The CDR3 region is CASSPPRVMNTEAFF. CDR3 nucleotide sequence: TGTGCCAGCAGTCCCCCCCGGGTCATGAACACTGAAGCTTTCTTT.

The V and J genes are TRBV12-3 or TRBV12-4 and TRBJ1-2; D is undetermined. This CDR3 has 13 residues. With 3 bases removed from V and 2 bases from J, the gap between germline ends came to 7 bases. CDR3 nucleotides: TGTGCCAGCAGTTTGGGGAGGAACTATGGCTACACCTTC. Translation: CASSLGRNYGYTF.

The chain combines TRBV10-3 with TRBJ2-1, with 7 bases aligning to TRBD1. CDR1 is ENHRY, CDR2 SYGVKD, per germline. The CDR3 extends over 12 amino acids. The V segment lost 10 bases and the J segment 8 bases; nucleotides outside the gene matches: 8. CDR3 sequence (DNA): TGTGCCACCCGGGAAGACAGGGATGAGCAGTTCTTC. Its protein product is CATREDRDEQFF.

The chain recombines TRBV9 with TRBJ1-1; D gene uncertain. The V end lost 3 bases, the J end lost 7 bases, and 16 bases lay between the germline ends. CDR3 length: 14 residues. The germline V gene encodes CDR1 SGDLS and CDR2 YYNGEE. CDR3 amino acids: CASSAIPIADEAFF. The CDR3 nucleotides read TGTGCCAGCAGCGCCATCCCGATCGCAGATGAAGCTTTCTTT.

The CDR3 loop is CASSSLGGRSYEQYF. The CDR3 DNA follows: TGTGCCAGCAGCAGCTTAGGGGGCAGGTCCTACGAGCAGTACTTC. The V gene is TRBV11-2, the J gene TRBJ2-7; 7 bases align to TRBD1. Trimming cost V 5 bases and J 1 base; bases outside gene matches: 8. There are 15 residues in the CDR3. CDR1 and CDR2 from the germline V gene are SGHAT and FQNNGV.

The genes are TRBV14 and TRBJ2-1, with 14 positions matching TRBD2. Germline V gene sequence: CDR1 SGHDN, CDR2 FVKESK. CDR3 size: 22 residues. Unmatched junction bases numbered 19, after V lost 4 bases and J lost 2 bases. As DNA, the CDR3 is TGTGCCAGCAGCCGACTGAGGGGTACCGGGACTAGCGGGAGTGGCCCCTACAATGAGCAGTTCTTC. Amino acid sequence: CASSRLRGTGTSGSGPYNEQFF. The full variable domain, rest sourced from reference TRBV14 and TRBJ2-1, is EAGVTQFPSHSVIEKGQTVTLRCDPISGHDNLYWYRRVMGKEIKFLLHFVKESKQDESGMPNNRFLAERTGGTYSTLKVQPAELEDSGVYFCASSRLRGTGTSGSGPYNEQFFGPGTRLTVL.

DNA of the CDR3: TGTGCCAGCAGTTATTCTCGGGGTGCCAATGAGCAGTTCTTC. Amino acid sequence: CASSYSRGANEQFF. This chain uses TRBV6-5 with TRBJ2-1; D is perhaps TRBD2 (5 bases). The V gene lost 3 bases and the J gene lost 6 bases, with 12 bases spanning the gap. The CDR3 spans 14 residues. Germline assignment: CDR1 MNHEY and CDR2 SVGAGI.